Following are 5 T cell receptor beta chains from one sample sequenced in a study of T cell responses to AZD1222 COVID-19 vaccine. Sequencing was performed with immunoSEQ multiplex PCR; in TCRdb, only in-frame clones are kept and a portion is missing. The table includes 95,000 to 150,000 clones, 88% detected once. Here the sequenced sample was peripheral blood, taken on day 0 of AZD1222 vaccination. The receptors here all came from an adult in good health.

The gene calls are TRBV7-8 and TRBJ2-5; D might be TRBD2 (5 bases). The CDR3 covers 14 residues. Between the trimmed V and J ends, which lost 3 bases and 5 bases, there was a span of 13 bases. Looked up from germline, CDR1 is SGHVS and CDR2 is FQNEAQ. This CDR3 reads CASSFTRSRETQYF. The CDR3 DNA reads TGTGCCAGCAGCTTTACTAGGTCCCGGGAGACCCAGTACTTC.

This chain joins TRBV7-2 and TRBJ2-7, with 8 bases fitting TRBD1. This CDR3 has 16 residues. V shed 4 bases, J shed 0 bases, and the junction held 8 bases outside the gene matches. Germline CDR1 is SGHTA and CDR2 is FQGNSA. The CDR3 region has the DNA TGTGCCAGCAGCTCCATGGGACAGGCGCCCTCCTACGAGCAGTACTTC. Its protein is CASSSMGQAPSYEQYF.

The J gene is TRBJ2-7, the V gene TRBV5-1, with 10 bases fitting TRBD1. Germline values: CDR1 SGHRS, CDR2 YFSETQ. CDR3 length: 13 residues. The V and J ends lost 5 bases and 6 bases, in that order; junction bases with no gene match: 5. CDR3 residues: CASRPGQGSEQYF. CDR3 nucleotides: TGCGCCAGCAGACCGGGACAGGGGTCCGAGCAGTACTTC.

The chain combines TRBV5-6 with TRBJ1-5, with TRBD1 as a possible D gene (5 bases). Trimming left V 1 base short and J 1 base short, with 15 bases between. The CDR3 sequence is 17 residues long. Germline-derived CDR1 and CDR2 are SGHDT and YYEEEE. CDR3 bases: TGTGCCAGCAGCTTGCGCAGGGTGGGGGGAAGCAATCAGCCCCAGCATTTT. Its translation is CASSLRRVGGSNQPQHF.

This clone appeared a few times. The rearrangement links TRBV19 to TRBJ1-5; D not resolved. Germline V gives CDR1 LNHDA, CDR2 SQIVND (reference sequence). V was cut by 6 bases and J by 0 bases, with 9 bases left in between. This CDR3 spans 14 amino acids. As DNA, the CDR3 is TGTGCCAGTAGCGGAGGCGTTAGCAATCAGCCCCAGCATTTT. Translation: CASSGGVSNQPQHF.